This T cell receptor (beta chain) derives from a study of T cell clones after liver transplantation (dated by TCRdb to between 2018 and 2021). In the study overall: The samples were obtained from ITN030ST, a randomized trial that attempted immunosuppression withdrawal within 2 years after liver transplantation. Donor-reactive T cell clones were identified by TCRbeta sequencing after a pre-transplant mixed lymphocyte reaction and then tracked in post-transplant blood. Three of the eight recipients were HCV-positive; the others were transplanted for non-autoimmune, non-viral indications. Tolerance meant complete immunosuppression withdrawal for at least one year without liver enzymes rising beyond twice the upper limit of normal. No induction therapy was given to the subjects, and standard immunosuppression was administered until randomization at 12-24 months post-transplant. Blood samples were taken pre-transplant, pre-randomization before withdrawal, and post-randomization after full withdrawal or failed withdrawal. The study cohort included 8 liver transplant recipients, of whom 3 were classified as tolerant and 5 as non-tolerant. As an antigen-independent comparator for donor-reactive sequences, third party-reactive TCRbeta sequences were also identified from pre-transplant MLRs.

About this clone: The antigen this receptor binds is unknown. The sample holds no much larger clone one base away, and base qualities are not on file.

Using immunoSEQ, frozen genomic DNA was subjected to high-throughput TCRbeta CDR3 sequencing, a process that included PCR amplification, mapping, bias correction and internal controls. The authors' pipeline ran thus. Only productive rearrangements were retained, and each unique TCRbeta sequence was defined by its CDR3 nucleotide sequence together with its V and J gene. Donor-reactive sequences required at least 5-fold expansion in CFSE-low cells versus unstimulated pre-transplant cells and at least 0.01% frequency. Per-subject minimum frequency thresholds, based on the lowest-template unstimulated sample, ensured at least 90% detection power. Repertoire turnover was measured by Jensen-Shannon divergence between the top 1000 TCRbeta sequences post- and pre-transplant. Two-sided Fisher's exact tests were used to test for changes in how often donor-reactive sequences were detected. TCRdb retrieved this table from immuneACCESS and kept in-frame rearrangements only. Not all clones are present; in checked studies, unresolved V genes account for under half, and no reason is known for the remainder. V and J calls and clone size are those listed in that table; D and trimming were worked out from the DNA. Here the sample has some 80,000 clones; over 80% occur a single time. The leading ten clones occupy around 0.5% of the sample.

Beyond this particular receptor, the publication reports: In 5 of 8 subjects, regardless of tolerance or HCV status, circulating donor-reactive CD4 TCRbeta sequences dropped significantly post-transplant. The decline in donor-reactive sequences exceeded the decline in third party-reactive sequences, suggesting partial antigen-specific deletion that was unrelated to withdrawal success. When repertoire turnover was accounted for, significantly reduced detection of donor-reactive sequences was found in 7 of 8 subjects for CD4 and in 8 of 8 subjects for CD8. In a couple of subjects, low numbers of available donor cells limited the measurable donor-reactive repertoire. Since no allograft tissue specimens were available, donor-reactive T cells may have migrated into the graft instead of being deleted. Because of small, heterogeneous patient numbers and non-standardized post-transplant time points, the conclusions were only preliminary.

Unstimulated PBMCs, after thawing, were stained for CD3, CD4 and CD8 and then FACS-sorted into CD3+CD4+ and CD3+CD8+ populations. Randomization to immunosuppression withdrawal applied to every one of the 8 studied subjects. The Qiagen DNeasy Blood and Tissue Kit was used for isolation of genomic DNA. The CDR3 starts with the cysteine, ends with the phenylalanine, and has 15 residues. The only DNA kept is the CDR3, 45 bases in frame from the first base. V loses 6 bases, J loses 0 bases, and the germline ends lie 12 bases apart. The germline V gene (reference sequence) sets CDR1 to WNHNN and CDR2 to SYGVQD.

The receptor comes from a human patient who received a liver transplant. Post transplant, some T cells may arise from the graft donor. Sequenced material: CD4+ T cells from blood, taken around 45 months after liver transplant. The sequence links TRBV10-1 to TRBJ2-1; the D gene remains uncertain. The DNA reads TGCGCCAGCAGCCTTAGCTGGGGCTCCTACAATGAGCAGTTCTTC. Translated, it reads CASSLSWGSYNEQFF.